This T cell receptor beta chain emerged from a study of T cell responses to AZD1222 COVID-19 vaccine. Profiling relied on immunoSEQ multiplex PCR, and the TCRdb table lists in-frame clones only, not all of them. The repertoire holds about 86,000 clones, with roughly 90% as singletons. Study-wide points: A reported finding is that nearly half of spike-specific TCRs target unmutated variant regions. Baseline serostatus was positive in only a handful of AZD1222 recipients. The CD4 TCRs associated with vaccination extended across spike and predominated at 160-218 and 743-854.

Second-dose schedules of about 4 or about 12 weeks were combined. For this clone: What it recognizes is unknown.

Trimming left V 5 bases short and J 7 bases short, with 11 bases between. The CDR3 length is 13 residues. Germline V CDR1 and CDR2: SEHNR, FQNEAQ (reference sequence). The sequenced sample was peripheral blood, obtained 28 days after the second AZD1222 dose. The chain combines TRBV7-9 with TRBJ2-2, with D hard to call. The TCR originated in an adult who received the AZD1222 COVID-19 vaccine. The CDR3 spells CASSLTVSGELFF. CDR3 DNA sequence: TGTGCCAGCAGCCTTACAGTAAGCGGGGAGCTGTTTTTT.